The 19 T cell receptor beta chains in this list originate from one sample, sequenced in a study of human T cells and chemical hapten exposure (TCRdb year 2021). Explained via the paper, the time point label denotes: healthy volunteer bleed at 2 weeks. Unfractionated whole blood was collected in Tempus Blood RNA tubes, and total RNA was extracted from that blood. Receptor amplification or capture employed RACE. The reads were generated on a NextSeq 500. TCRdb handled the public reads itself, with Q25 trimming in fastp and clone calling in MiXCR, and kept productive beta chains. CDR3 protein sequences are deduplicated, and each keeps its most common genes and DNA. The sample table contains some 93,000 distinct CDR3 sequences; only one count was recorded for approximately 9% of them. In total, the top ten clones hold about 3% of the sample. The sequenced sample was whole blood. Source of these receptors: a female donor in good health. Some clones in this sample may be carry-over from other donors' samples.

This clonotype appeared a few times. V usage is TRBV20-1 and J usage is TRBJ2-1; D is uncertain. Germline CDR1 DFQATT, CDR2 SNEGSKA (reference sequence). The CDR3 runs 14 residues. The V end was cut by 1 base, the J end by 1 base, with 8 bases between. The CDR3, as DNA: TGCAGTGCTAGAGCGGGTCCGTCCTACAATGAGCAGTTCTTC. Its translation is CSARAGPSYNEQFF.

The gene calls are TRBV5-1 and TRBJ2-5, with TRBD2 as a possible D gene (5 bases). CDR3 length equals 14 residues. Per the germline V gene, CDR1 is SGHRS and CDR2 is YFSETQ. V was clipped by 6 bases and J by 5 bases, with 17 bases between them. The CDR3, as DNA: TGCGCCAGCACTTTGGCAGGAGGCCCGGAGACCCAGTACTTC. Protein sequence: CASTLAGGPETQYF.

This clonotype was found a few times. The chain employs TRBV29-1 and TRBJ2-1; D gene ambiguous. The V gene lost 5 bases and the J gene lost 0 bases, with 8 bases spanning the gap. The CDR3 is 13 residues long. CDR1 SQVTM and CDR2 ANQGSEA come from the germline V gene. CDR3 coding DNA: TGCAGCGTTTCGCCCACCTCCTACAATGAGCAGTTCTTC. As protein: CSVSPTSYNEQFF.

This clonotype was found a few times. This chain joins TRBV5-1 and TRBJ2-1; 13 bases fit TRBD2. Germline CDR1 reads SGHRS; CDR2 reads YFSETQ. V shed 4 bases and J 10 bases; nucleotides not matched to a gene: 8. The CDR3 contains 15 residues. In nucleotides, the CDR3 is TGCGCCAGCAGCAGGACTAGCGGGAGAGAACGGGAGCAGTTCTTC. Residues: CASSRTSGREREQFF.

There are a few counts of this clonotype. The rearrangement uses TRBV6-6 and TRBJ2-4; the D gene could be TRBD1 or TRBD2 (5 bases each). V shed 4 bases and J shed 8 bases, with 18 bases lying between them. CDR1 is MNHNY and CDR2 is SVGAGI in the germline V gene (reference sequence). The CDR3 is made up of 15 amino acids. This chain's CDR3 is CASSFSGTPEDIQYF. CDR3 DNA: TGTGCCAGCAGTTTCTCCGGGACCCCCGAAGACATTCAGTACTTC.

The chain is built from TRBV30 and TRBJ2-7; no clear D. Germline values: CDR1 GTSNPN, CDR2 SVGIG (reference sequence). Trimming cost V 2 bases and J 4 bases, with 9 bases left between them. The CDR3 has 12 amino acids. The CDR3 DNA reads TGTGCCTGGAGTTTCAACGATTACGAGCAGTACTTC. Its translation is CAWSFNDYEQYF.

This clonotype has ten or more counts. The chain carries TRBV20-1 and TRBJ1-2; 8 bases match TRBD1. The V and J ends lost 1 base and 5 bases, in that order; junction bases with no gene match: 12. This CDR3 contains 16 residues. CDR1 and CDR2 from the germline V gene are DFQATT and SNEGSKA (reference sequence). The CDR3 protein is CSARGWGQGAGYGYTF. The CDR3 DNA is TGCAGTGCTAGAGGATGGGGGCAGGGGGCAGGGTATGGCTACACCTTC.

This clonotype was found many times. The V call is TRBV28, the J call TRBJ1-5, with 7 nucleotides matching TRBD1. The junction had 11 bases not matched to a gene; V was cut back by 6 bases and J by 3 bases. The CDR3 totals 16 residues. CDR1 and CDR2 from the germline V gene are MDHEN and SYDVKM. CDR3 nucleotides: TGTGCCAGCAGAAAGATGGGACAGCGTTTCAATCAGCCCCAGCATTTT. As protein: CASRKMGQRFNQPQHF.

This clonotype was counted at least ten times. The rearrangement uses TRBV3-1 and TRBJ2-1; 14 bases fit TRBD2. V lost 0 bases and J lost 7; bases outside the gene matches: 14. The V gene's germline CDR1 is LGHDT and CDR2 YNNKEL (reference sequence). CDR3 length: 20 amino acids. CDR3 coding DNA: TGTGCCAGCAGCCAAGAAGGGACTAGCGGGAGAGTGGGGGTTAGTAATGAGCAGTTCTTC. Residues: CASSQEGTSGRVGVSNEQFF.

The rearrangement uses TRBV20-1 and TRBJ2-4, with D tentatively TRBD2 (6 bases). Between the trimmed V and J ends, which lost 5 bases and 0 bases, there was a span of 20 bases. Germline assignment: CDR1 DFQATT and CDR2 SNEGSKA (reference sequence). CDR3 size: 17 residues. The CDR3 DNA follows: TGCAGTGCTCCTACACCTTGGACTACCGTAGCCAAAAACATTCAGTACTTC. This translates into CSAPTPWTTVAKNIQYF.

The sample holds many counts of this clonotype. The V call is TRBV9, the J call TRBJ2-1; 8 nucleotides align to TRBD2. The germline CDR1 and CDR2 sequences are SGDLS and YYNGEE. This CDR3 has 14 residues. J gave up 5 bases and V 3 bases, and 4 bases lay outside the gene matches. CDR3 protein: CASSAGGQNNEQFF. Written as DNA, the CDR3 is TGTGCCAGCAGCGCGGGGGGGCAGAACAATGAGCAGTTCTTC.

This clonotype occurred many times. The V gene is TRBV14, the J gene TRBJ1-1; the D gene is possibly TRBD1 (5 bases). There are 16 residues in the CDR3. Germline V lookup: CDR1 SGHDN, CDR2 FVKESK. Trimming pared 1 base from V and 0 bases from J, leaving 12 bases between. CDR3 sequence (DNA): TGTGCCAGCAGCCAAGGAGCAGGGAGGATGAACACTGAAGCTTTCTTT. Its protein is CASSQGAGRMNTEAFF.

Only a few counts were recorded for this clonotype. V gene TRBV6-2 or TRBV6-3 combines with J gene TRBJ1-5; 7 nucleotides line up with TRBD1. Germline lookup yields CDR1 MNHEY and CDR2 SVGEGT. This CDR3 has 12 residues. V dropped 6 bases and J dropped 6; count of bases not matched to a gene: 2. The CDR3 is CASRSGGQPQHF. Here the CDR3 DNA reads TGTGCCAGCAGATCAGGGGGTCAGCCCCAGCATTTT.

In this sample, this clonotype turned up a few times. The chain uses TRBV20-1 and TRBJ2-3; 7 nucleotides line up with TRBD1. The V gene end was trimmed by 6 bases and the J gene end by 3 bases; junction bases not matched to a gene: 6. Germline values: CDR1 DFQATT, CDR2 SNEGSKA (reference sequence). The CDR3 length is 13 residues. The CDR3 reads CSAIKTGTDTQYF. The DNA for the CDR3 is TGCAGTGCAATTAAGACAGGGACAGATACGCAGTATTTT.

The table lists this clonotype with many counts. The genes are TRBV12-5 and TRBJ1-5; possibly TRBD1 for D (6 bases). Trimming removed 3 bases from V and 4 bases from J, with 10 bases in between. The CDR3 is 14 residues long. Germline CDR1 LGHNT, CDR2 FRNRAP. The CDR3 DNA follows: TGTGCTAGTGGTTTCGGACAGATGAATCAGCCCCAGCATTTT. Encoded protein: CASGFGQMNQPQHF.

Notes on this clonotype: A much larger clone lies a single base off, so this may be a read error. The chain recombines TRBV7-3 with TRBJ2-5; the D gene could be TRBD1 or TRBD2 (5 bases each). This CDR3 spans 13 amino acids. CDR1 and CDR2 from the germline V gene are SGHTA and FQGTGA. The CDR3 region has the DNA TGTGTCAGCAGCTTAGGGGCGGGCGAGACCCAGTACTTC. Translating it yields CVSSLGAGETQYF.

This clonotype was recorded a few times. The J gene is TRBJ2-5, the V gene TRBV6-2 or TRBV6-3; D might be TRBD2 (5 bases). V lost 6 bases to trimming and J lost 3 bases, with 14 bases between them. The CDR3 spans 14 residues. Germline CDR1 is MNHEY and CDR2 is SVGEGT. CDR3 amino acids: CASSDPGEEETQYF. CDR3 DNA sequence: TGTGCCAGCAGCGACCCCGGGGAAGAAGAGACCCAGTACTTC.

In the case of this clonotype: A read error is likely, as this CDR3 ends without the conserved phenylalanine or tryptophan. J is TRBJ2-1 and V is TRBV14; unclear D gene. V lost 1 base and J 13 bases, leaving 8 bases between the germline ends. CDR3 size: 11 residues. The germline V gene encodes CDR1 SGHDN and CDR2 FVKESK. The CDR3 sequence is CASSQGGRQFS. The CDR3 DNA reads as TGTGCCAGCAGCCAAGGAGGTCGCCAGTTCTCC.

The sample holds many counts of this clonotype. The chain is built from TRBV7-2 and TRBJ2-3; TRBD2 matches 9 bases. This CDR3 comprises 15 residues. Germline CDR1 SGHTA, CDR2 FQGNSA. J lost 2 bases, V lost 2 bases, and 2 bases had no gene match. The CDR3 coding sequence is TGTGCCAGCAGCTTACTAGCGGGACTCACAGATACGCAGTATTTT. Translated: CASSLLAGLTDTQYF.